This TCR beta chain was recorded in a study of T cell responses to AZD1222 COVID-19 vaccine. Per germline, CDR1 MNHEY and CDR2 SMNVEV (reference sequence). Trimming left V 2 bases short and J 2 bases short, with 6 bases between. This CDR3 comprises 13 residues. With regard to this clone: Antigen specificity is unknown.

TCRdb keeps only in-frame clones here, not all; method: immunoSEQ multiplex PCR. The sample has approximately 110,000 clones; about four fifths are singletons. Study-level findings and limits: Spike as a whole was targeted by vaccine-associated CD4 TCRs, dominant at 160-218 and 743-854. Variant regions that are unmutated are reportedly the target of nearly half of spike-specific TCRs.

The sequenced sample was peripheral blood, obtained on day 0 of AZD1222 vaccination. This sequence originates from an adult in good health. The genes are TRBV27 and TRBJ1-2, with D unclear. DNA for the CDR3: TGTGCCAGCAGTTTACGGGGAAACTATGGCTACACCTTC. Its translation: CASSLRGNYGYTF.